This section outlines one TCR beta chain sequence together with its context. The data are from a study of shared clonotypes between healthy human individuals. Data came from immunoSEQ multiplex PCR; TCRdb stores just in-frame clones and leaves some out. The table has hundreds of thousands of clones, 90% to 97% seen once. The specimen was naive CD4+ T cells sorted from blood. Subset noted: CD45RA+ positively selected. The source is a woman aged 25-40 years in good health.

CDR3 residues: CASSFFPSSSYEQYF. The CDR3 DNA follows: TGTGCCAGCAGTTTCTTTCCTTCCAGCTCCTACGAGCAGTACTTC. The rearrangement links TRBV28 to TRBJ2-7, with D unclear. The CDR3 is 15 residues long. V shed 3 bases and J shed 0 bases, with 12 bases lying between them. The germline V gene encodes CDR1 MDHEN and CDR2 SYDVKM.